This TCR beta chain stems from a study of blood T cell repertoires in COVID-19. Study as a whole: The United States, Italy and Spain were the sources of the acute and convalescent COVID-19 samples. PBMCs, B-cell-depleted T cells, or T cells were the source of the cDNA or gDNA that made up the material.

Original processing methods: Using reference gene primer amplification, nucleated cell counts were estimated. Method: immunoSEQ multiplex PCR; TCRdb's copy keeps in-frame clones and lacks some. D and trimming come from the DNA, and the V and J calls and clone size come from that table. The top ten clones hold roughly 46% of a sample with 75,000 to 85,000 clones, about 90% of them seen once. Germline V lookup: CDR1 MNHEY, CDR2 SVGAGI. This CDR3 has 11 amino acids. The germline V and J ends were trimmed by 9 bases and 6 bases, with 11 bases remaining between them. The sequence was collected from a human donor in a cohort sampled during active COVID-19. J is TRBJ1-1 and V is TRBV6-5, with D possibly TRBD1 on 6 matching bases. Sample: peripheral blood. The DNA of the CDR3 is TGTGCCAGTCAGGGGTTGTCTGAAGCTTTCTTT. It encodes CASQGLSEAFF.